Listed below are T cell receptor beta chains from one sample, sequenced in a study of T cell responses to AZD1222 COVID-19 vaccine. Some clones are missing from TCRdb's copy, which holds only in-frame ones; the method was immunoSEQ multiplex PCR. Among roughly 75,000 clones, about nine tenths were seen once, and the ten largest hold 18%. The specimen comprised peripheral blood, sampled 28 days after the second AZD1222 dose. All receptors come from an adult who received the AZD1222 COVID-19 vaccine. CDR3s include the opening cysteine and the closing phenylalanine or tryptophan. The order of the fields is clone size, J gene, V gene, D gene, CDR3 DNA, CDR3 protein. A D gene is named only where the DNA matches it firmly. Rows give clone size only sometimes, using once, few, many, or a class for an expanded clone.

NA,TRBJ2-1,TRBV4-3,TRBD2,TGCGCCAGCAGCGCCCGACTAGCGGGGGAGTACAATGAGCAGTTCTTC,CASSARLAGEYNEQFF
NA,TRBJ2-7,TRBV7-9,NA,TGTGCCAGCAGCTTATGGGGTCCCTACGAGCAGTACTTC,CASSLWGPYEQYF
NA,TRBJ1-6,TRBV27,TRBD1,TGTGCCAGCAGTCCAGACAGGGACAATTCACCCCTCCACTTT,CASSPDRDNSPLHF
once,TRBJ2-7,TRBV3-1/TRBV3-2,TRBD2,TGTGCCAGCAGCCAAGGTCGGGGGGATGGGCAGTACTTC,CASSQGRGDGQYF
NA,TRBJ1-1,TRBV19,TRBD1,TGTGCCAGTAGTACCCACGGACAGGGGTCCACTAAGGACACTGAAGCTTTCTTT,CASSTHGQGSTKDTEAFF
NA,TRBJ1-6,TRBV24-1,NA,TGTGCCACCAGTGTAGACAGAGACTCCTATAATTCACCCCTCCACTTT,CATSVDRDSYNSPLHF
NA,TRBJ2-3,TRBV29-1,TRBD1,TGCAGCGTTGATCACCCGGGACAGGGCTCAGATACGCAGTATTTT,CSVDHPGQGSDTQYF
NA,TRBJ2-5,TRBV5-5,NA,TGTGCCAGCAGCTTGGGAGTTAGCCAAGAGACCCAGTACTTC,CASSLGVSQETQYF
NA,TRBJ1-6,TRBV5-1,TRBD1,TGCGCCAGCAGCTTGGGCGGGACAGGGAATTCACCCCTCCACTTT,CASSLGGTGNSPLHF
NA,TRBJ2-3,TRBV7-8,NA,TGTGCCAGCAGCCCCGTCCTGGGCACAGATACGCAGTATTTT,CASSPVLGTDTQYF
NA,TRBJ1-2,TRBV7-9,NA,TGTGCCAGCAGCTTAGCAGGGAACTATGGCTACACCTTC,CASSLAGNYGYTF